These 16 T cell receptor beta chains were all obtained from the same sample, sequenced in a study of blood T cell repertoires in COVID-19. Clones were read by immunoSEQ multiplex PCR, and TCRdb kept only the in-frame ones, dropping some. Altogether 25,000 to 35,000 clones are present, more than 65% being singletons, with the ten largest covering 15% to 20%. Sequenced material: peripheral blood. The receptor set was obtained from a woman aged 60 to 75 with acute or convalescent COVID-19.

The chain couples TRBV6-5 to TRBJ2-7; 9 bases line up with TRBD1. The CDR3 spans 15 residues. Trimming at V came to 4 bases and at J to 3 bases, leaving 7 bases not matched to a gene. Looked up from germline, CDR1 is MNHEY and CDR2 is SVGAGI. This CDR3 is CASSWGQGRVYEQYF. The CDR3 DNA reads as TGTGCCAGCAGTTGGGGACAGGGAAGAGTCTACGAGCAGTACTTC.

The V and J genes are TRBV19 and TRBJ2-7; 8 nucleotides align to TRBD1. Trimming cost V 0 bases and J 3 bases; bases outside gene matches: 1. Germline CDR1 reads LNHDA; CDR2 reads SQIVND (reference sequence). The CDR3 is made up of 14 amino acids. CDR3 amino acids: CASSIEDRDYEQYF. The CDR3 nucleotides read TGTGCCAGTAGTATAGAGGACAGGGACTACGAGCAGTACTTC.

The chain uses TRBV4-2 and TRBJ1-2; TRBD1 agrees at 9 bases. Trimming removed 0 bases from V and 9 bases from J; junction bases left unmatched: 8. Germline-derived CDR1 and CDR2 are LGHNA and YNFKEQ. CDR3 length equals 15 residues. CDR3 in DNA: TGTGCCAGCAGCCAAGATCTAGGGACAGGGTTAAGCTACACCTTC. Encoded protein: CASSQDLGTGLSYTF.

The gene calls are TRBV24-1 and TRBJ2-3; no clear D gene. Per germline, CDR1 KGHDR and CDR2 SFDVKD. Between the trimmed V and J ends, which lost 4 bases and 6 bases, there was a span of 7 bases. This CDR3 region has 12 residues. CDR3 coding DNA: TGTGCCACCAGTGACTCCGTGGATACGCAGTATTTT. This gives the protein CATSDSVDTQYF.

The chain employs TRBV4-1 and TRBJ2-3; 8 bases map to TRBD1. Trimming cost V 3 bases and J 0 bases; bases outside gene matches: 2. Germline CDR1 is MGHRA and CDR2 is YSYEKL. The CDR3 spans 15 residues. The CDR3 reads CASSHRTGSTDTQYF. The CDR3 bases are TGCGCCAGCAGCCACAGGACAGGGAGCACAGATACGCAGTATTTT.

This chain uses TRBV27 with TRBJ2-2; D is unresolved. Germline V gene lookup returns CDR1 MNHEY and CDR2 SMNVEV (reference sequence). Trimming shortened V by 1 base and J by 1 base, and 10 bases separated the two germline ends. The CDR3 has 16 residues. Here the CDR3 DNA reads TGTGCCAGCAGTTTATTGGGCGACGGGAACACCGGGGAGCTGTTTTTT. This codes for CASSLLGDGNTGELFF.

This clone was counted between two and nine times. The chain employs TRBV9 and TRBJ1-2, with 9 bases that match TRBD1. CDR1 is SGDLS, CDR2 YYNGEE, per germline. The CDR3 loop spans 15 amino acids. V was clipped by 0 bases and J by 4 bases; unmatched bases: 4. The CDR3 sequence is CASSVGLGQGYGYTF. Written as DNA, the CDR3 is TGTGCCAGCAGCGTAGGTTTGGGACAGGGCTATGGCTACACCTTC.

The rearrangement joins TRBV18 to TRBJ1-2, with D maybe TRBD1 (6 bases). The CDR3 totals 15 residues. CDR1 and CDR2 (germline): KGHSH, LQKENI. V lost 2 bases, J lost 4 bases, and 14 bases lay in between. CDR3 region: CASSPGQGYLYGYTF. The CDR3 nucleotides read TGTGCCAGCTCACCAGGGCAGGGGTATCTCTATGGCTACACCTTC.

This clone has just a few counts. The genes are TRBV29-1 and TRBJ2-2; TRBD2 agrees at 7 bases. CDR3 size: 14 residues. The ends lost 5 bases at V and 1 base at J; junction bases unmatched: 4. Germline V lookup: CDR1 SQVTM, CDR2 ANQGSEA. CDR3: CSVCGSLNTGELFF. In DNA form, the CDR3 reads TGCAGCGTTTGCGGGAGTTTGAACACCGGGGAGCTGTTTTTT.

The table lists this clone with a few counts. The rearrangement uses TRBV3-1 (or the pseudogene TRBV3-2) and TRBJ2-3; D is possibly TRBD1 (8 bases). From germline, CDR1 is LGHDT and CDR2 YNNKEL (reference sequence). The CDR3 has 16 amino acids. V was cut by 4 bases and J by 2 bases, with 16 bases left in between. The CDR3 bases are TGTGCCAGCAGCCGGCGGACAGGGACTAACACAGATACGCAGTATTTT. It translates to CASSRRTGTNTDTQYF.

This chain joins TRBV24-1 and TRBJ2-2; D might be TRBD2 (7 bases). In germline, CDR1 is KGHDR, CDR2 SFDVKD. V lost 0 bases and J lost 5, with 15 bases in between. The CDR3 loop spans 17 amino acids. CDR3 residues: CATSDLRGGALTGELFF. The CDR3 DNA reads as TGTGCCACCAGTGATTTGCGAGGGGGGGCTTTGACCGGGGAGCTGTTTTTT.

The genes are TRBV24-1 and TRBJ2-1, with D perhaps TRBD1 (6 bases). The germline V and J ends were trimmed by 4 bases and 6 bases, with 15 bases remaining between them. CDR1 and CDR2 from the germline V gene are KGHDR and SFDVKD. This CDR3 region has 15 residues. In nucleotides, the CDR3 is TGTGCCACCAGTGAAACAGGGTACCGATTCAATGAGCAGTTCTTC. This translates into CATSETGYRFNEQFF.

This chain links TRBV5-1 with TRBJ1-1, with a weak D call TRBD1 (6 bases). V was cut by 2 bases and J by 1 base, with 12 bases left in between. This CDR3 spans 15 amino acids. Germline lookup yields CDR1 SGHRS and CDR2 YFSETQ. CDR3 coding DNA: TGCGCCAGCAGCTTAGAGGGACACTCGAACACTGAAGCTTTCTTT. Encoded protein: CASSLEGHSNTEAFF.

The chain carries TRBV6-5 and TRBJ1-1, with D perhaps TRBD1 (6 bases). Germline V gene data show CDR1 as MNHEY and CDR2 as SVGAGI. The length of the CDR3 is 16 residues. With 2 bases removed from V and 0 bases from J, the gap between germline ends came to 13 bases. Here the CDR3 reads CASSYAIQGMNTEAFF. DNA of the CDR3: TGTGCCAGCAGTTACGCGATCCAGGGGATGAACACTGAAGCTTTCTTT.

V is TRBV2 and J is TRBJ1-2, with TRBD1 identical over 8 bases. The CDR3 consists of 14 residues. With 7 bases clipped from V and 5 bases from J, the junction kept 9 bases outside the gene matches. In germline, CDR1 is SNHLY, CDR2 FYNNEI. The CDR3 reads CASIRGTGTYGYTF. The CDR3 DNA reads as TGTGCCAGCATCCGCGGGACAGGAACGTATGGCTACACCTTC. The whole variable domain, remainder taken from reference TRBV2 and TRBJ1-2, is EPEVTQTPSHQVTQMGQEVILRCVPISNHLYFYWYRQILGQKVEFLVSFYNNEISEKSEIFDDQFSVERPDGSNFTLKIRSTKLEDSAMYFCASIRGTGTYGYTFGSGTRLTVV.

This clone was counted a few times. The rearrangement joins TRBV3-1 (or the pseudogene TRBV3-2) to TRBJ2-5; 7 bases fit TRBD2. The CDR3 loop spans 14 amino acids. Germline V gene sequence: CDR1 LGHDT, CDR2 YNNKEL (reference sequence). The junction had 3 bases not matched to a gene; V was cut back by 0 bases and J by 5 bases. The CDR3 here is CASSQDSGRETQYF. The DNA for the CDR3 is TGTGCCAGCAGCCAAGATTCCGGGAGGGAGACCCAGTACTTC.